This record looks at one T cell receptor beta chain sequence and its context. What it recognizes is unknown. This sample is part of a study of T cells expressing NK-cell markers. Study in general: Each TCR beta repertoire originated in sorted T cells that were CD3+CD56+NKG2C+, CD3+CD56+NKG2C- or CD3+CD56-NKG2C+. Out of eight donors sequenced, seven tested HCMV-seropositive and the remaining one seronegative.

The germline V gene encodes CDR1 SGHTA and CDR2 FQGTGA. The CDR3 consists of 14 residues. Synthesis of TCR beta cDNA relied on 5'RACE template switching carrying UMIs. Using the 5' RACE reads, TCRdb records one entry per CDR3 protein without DNA. This repertoire includes some 410,000 distinct CDR3 sequences. Broader study findings: Of the CD8+ T cells in about 6 donors, about 1.0-7.0% belonged to dominant NKG2C+ clonotypes.

V and J are TRBV7-3 and TRBJ2-5; TCRdb outputs TRBD1, but without DNA this stays unchecked. The TCR originated in a woman between 18 and 70 years old in good health. Specimen: blood T cells: a sorted CD56 or NKG2C T cell subset, CD4+ or CD8+ T cells, or bulk PBMC T cells (not recorded which). CDR3 amino acids: CASSPGSAQETQYF.